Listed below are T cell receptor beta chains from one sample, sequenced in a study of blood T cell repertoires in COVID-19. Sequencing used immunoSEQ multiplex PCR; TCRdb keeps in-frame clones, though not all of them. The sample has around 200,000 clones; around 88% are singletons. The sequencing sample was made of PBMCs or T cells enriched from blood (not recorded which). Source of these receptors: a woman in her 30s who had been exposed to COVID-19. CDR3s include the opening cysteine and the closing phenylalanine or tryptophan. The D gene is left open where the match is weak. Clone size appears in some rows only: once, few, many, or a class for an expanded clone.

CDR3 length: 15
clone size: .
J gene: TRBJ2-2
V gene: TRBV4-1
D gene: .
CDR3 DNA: TGCGCCAGCAGCCAAGACAGAACGAACACCGGGGAGCTGTTTTTT
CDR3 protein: CASSQDRTNTGELFF

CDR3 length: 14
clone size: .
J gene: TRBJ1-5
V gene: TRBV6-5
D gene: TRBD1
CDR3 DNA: TGTGCCAGCAGGGGACAGCACATCAATCAGCCCCAGCATTTT
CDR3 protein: CASRGQHINQPQHF

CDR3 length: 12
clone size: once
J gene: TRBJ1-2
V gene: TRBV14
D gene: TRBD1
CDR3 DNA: TGTGCCAGCAGCCCTGGACAGGGTGGCTACACCTTC
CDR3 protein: CASSPGQGGYTF

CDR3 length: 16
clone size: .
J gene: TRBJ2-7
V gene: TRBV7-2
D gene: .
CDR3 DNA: TGTGCCAGCAGCTTAGTCTCGTACACCCAAGCCTACGAGCAGTACTTC
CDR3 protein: CASSLVSYTQAYEQYF

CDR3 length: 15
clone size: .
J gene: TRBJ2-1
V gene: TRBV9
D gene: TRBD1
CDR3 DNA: TGTGCCAGCAGCGTAGCGACAGGGGGCAGGAATGAGCAGTTCTTC
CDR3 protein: CASSVATGGRNEQFF

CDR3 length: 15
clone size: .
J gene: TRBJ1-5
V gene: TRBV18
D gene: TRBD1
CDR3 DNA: TGTGCCAGCTCGGAGGGACAGGGGGTTGGGCAGCCCCAGCATTTT
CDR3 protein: CASSEGQGVGQPQHF

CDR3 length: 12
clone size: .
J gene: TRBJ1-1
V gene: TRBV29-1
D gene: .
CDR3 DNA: TGCAGCGTTGCCAGGATGAACACTGAAGCTTTCTTT
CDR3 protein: CSVARMNTEAFF

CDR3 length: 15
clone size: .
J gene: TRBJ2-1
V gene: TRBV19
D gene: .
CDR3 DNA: TGTGCCAGTAGTATCGGTCGGGGCTCCTACAATGAGCAGTTCTTC
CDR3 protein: CASSIGRGSYNEQFF

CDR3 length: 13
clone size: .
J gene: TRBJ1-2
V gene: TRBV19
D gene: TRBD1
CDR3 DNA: TGTGCCAGTAGGATGGACAGGGACTATGGCTACACCTTC
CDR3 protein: CASRMDRDYGYTF

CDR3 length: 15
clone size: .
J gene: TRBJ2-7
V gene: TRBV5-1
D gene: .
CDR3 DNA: TGCGCCAGCAGCTTGGTACTGGCGGGCGCGCACGAGCAGTACTTC
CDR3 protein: CASSLVLAGAHEQYF

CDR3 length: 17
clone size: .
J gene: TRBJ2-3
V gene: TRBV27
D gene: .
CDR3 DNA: TGTGCCAGCAGCCGCCCCGTCAGGGGAGCTGGCACAGATACGCAGTATTTT
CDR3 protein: CASSRPVRGAGTDTQYF

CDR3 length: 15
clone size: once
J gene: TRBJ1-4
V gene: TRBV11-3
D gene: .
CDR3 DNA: TGTGCCAGCAGCTCCCGACAGTCGACAAATGAAAAACTGTTTTTT
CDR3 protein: CASSSRQSTNEKLFF

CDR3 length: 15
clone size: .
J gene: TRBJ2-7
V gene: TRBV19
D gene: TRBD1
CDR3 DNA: TGTGCCAGTAGTATGGGACAGGGCAGCTCCTACGAGCAGTACTTC
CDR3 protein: CASSMGQGSSYEQYF

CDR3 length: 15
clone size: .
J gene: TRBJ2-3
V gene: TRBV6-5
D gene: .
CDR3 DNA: TGTGCCAGCAGTTACTCGCACAGGAGCACAGATACGCAGTATTTT
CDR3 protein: CASSYSHRSTDTQYF

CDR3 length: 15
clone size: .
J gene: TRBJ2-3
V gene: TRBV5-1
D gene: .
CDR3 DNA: TGCGCCAGCAGCTTTACGCGGGGGCTCACAGATACGCAGTATTTT
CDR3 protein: CASSFTRGLTDTQYF